This is a list of T cell receptor beta chains from one sample in a study of blood T cell repertoires in COVID-19. The protocol was immunoSEQ multiplex PCR, while the TCRdb copy is restricted to in-frame clones and leaves out a portion. The sample consists of roughly 230,000 clones, about 83% of them appearing once. Sequencing was carried out using peripheral blood. The receptors shown here come from a middle-aged man with active or convalescent COVID-19. CDR3s leave out the opening cysteine and the closing phenylalanine or tryptophan. Fields, in order: V gene, J gene, clone size, CDR3 protein. Clone size is not always given. Where it is, it says once, few, many or a class for expanded clones.

V: TRBV19
J: TRBJ1-3
size: NA
CDR3: ASTIQGPRNTIY

V: TRBV6-2/TRBV6-3
J: TRBJ1-2
size: once
CDR3: ASSYATQGVGYGYT

V: TRBV20-1
J: TRBJ2-3
size: NA
CDR3: SASLASGTDTQY

V: TRBV28
J: TRBJ1-4
size: NA
CDR3: ATSDRVSNEKLF

V: TRBV6-6
J: TRBJ1-1
size: NA
CDR3: ASSFGQREAF

V: TRBV5-4
J: TRBJ2-7
size: NA
CDR3: ASSVWTSGRAYEQY

V: TRBV5-6
J: TRBJ1-1
size: NA
CDR3: ASSLQGAKAF

V: TRBV12-3/TRBV12-4
J: TRBJ1-6
size: NA
CDR3: ASSPYGSPLH

V: TRBV19
J: TRBJ2-2
size: NA
CDR3: ASSFPGQGAVGELF

V: TRBV28
J: TRBJ1-2
size: NA
CDR3: ASSLYGGGYT

V: TRBV9
J: TRBJ1-4
size: few
CDR3: ASSVAIGDREGEKLF

V: TRBV10-2
J: TRBJ2-7
size: NA
CDR3: ASTLGGGPYEQY

V: TRBV5-1
J: TRBJ2-7
size: NA
CDR3: ASRPEGGLPYEQY

V: TRBV7-9
J: TRBJ2-5
size: NA
CDR3: ASTPWAGAETQY

V: TRBV29-1
J: TRBJ1-1
size: few
CDR3: SVVGGGEAF

V: TRBV19
J: TRBJ1-1
size: NA
CDR3: ASSSPGSLAGTEAF

V: TRBV21-1
J: TRBJ2-3
size: NA
CDR3: ASSLPFILDHWADTQY

V: TRBV5-1
J: TRBJ2-7
size: NA
CDR3: ASSLRDTSYEQY

V: TRBV30
J: TRBJ1-6
size: NA
CDR3: AWAVDSYNSPLH

V: TRBV5-4
J: TRBJ1-1
size: once
CDR3: ASSFGVVGTEAF

V: TRBV5-5
J: TRBJ1-2
size: NA
CDR3: ASSLVGTHLSGYT

V: TRBV5-1
J: TRBJ2-7
size: NA
CDR3: ASSLEGVRGSYEQY

V: TRBV6-2/TRBV6-3
J: TRBJ2-2
size: NA
CDR3: ASSLAGSGELF

V: TRBV2
J: TRBJ1-5
size: NA
CDR3: ASTSQGARQPQH

V: TRBV6-2/TRBV6-3
J: TRBJ2-5
size: NA
CDR3: ASSLADSGGRETQY

V: TRBV9
J: TRBJ1-1
size: few
CDR3: ASSPRTVGTEAF